The T cell receptor (beta chain) described here comes from a study of TIL therapy for anti-PD-1-resistant metastatic lung cancer. Study-wide points: Treatment-naive, never-smoker and oncogene-addicted patients were overrepresented in this highly selected cohort. TIL clonotype persistence in blood showed no apparent association with response.

As concerns this clone: The antigen is not known.

Documented time point: pre-treatment sample, taken before nivolumab and TIL therapy. The immunoSEQ assay was v3. Libraries were sequenced to 2 million to 2.5 million read pairs (survey) or roughly 4.5-6 million (deep). Data came from immunoSEQ multiplex PCR; TCRdb stores just in-frame clones and leaves some out. The sample records about 15,000 clones, more than 70% being singletons. The CDR3 length is 12 residues. CDR1 is WSHSY, CDR2 SAAADI, per germline. Trimming removed 0 bases at V and 7 bases at J, with 7 bases between. V usage is TRBV10-2 and J usage is TRBJ2-7; D gene unclear. The source material was blood, sampled at baseline. The receptor comes from a person between 30 and 80 years old with non-small cell lung cancer. CDR3 DNA sequence: TGCGCCAGCAGTGAGTCGGGCTGGGAGCAGTACGTC. Amino acid sequence: CASSESGWEQYV.